The clone carrying this TCR beta chain was seen many times. The antigen is undetermined. The data are from a study of T and B cells in COVID-19 patients. Across the whole study: Peripheral blood came from COVID-19 patients with active infection or after recovery. At median age around 36 years, recovered patients were younger than active-infection patients at less than 70.

BIOMED2 TRB-A/B primer pools were used in multiplex TRB PCR. TCRdb used MiXCR to reprocess the multiplex PCR reads, holding one entry per CDR3 protein. Counted here are approximately 14,000 distinct CDR3 sequences, 28% occurring once; the ten biggest clones make up 6.8%. Looked up from germline, CDR1 is SGHRS and CDR2 is YFSETQ. Trimming took 4 bases from V and 5 from J, leaving 6 bases between them. This CDR3 region has 12 residues. TRB was amplified from approximately 250-480 ng of blood genomic DNA. Study findings and constraints: Patients with COVID-19 reportedly showed strongly skewed T cell receptor beta variable and joining gene usage. Of about 2,300 TCR clusters found only in the recovered cohort, fewer than 40 had low generation probability.

The source of this sequence is a human donor who had recovered from COVID-19. The chain recombines TRBV5-1 with TRBJ2-2; D is unresolved. Source material: blood. CDR3 nucleotide sequence: TGCGCCAGCAGCGTCCCGACCGGGGAGCTGTTTTTT. As protein: CASSVPTGELFF.